This section outlines one TCR beta chain sequence together with its context. What it binds is not known. The data originate from a study of T-cell reconstitution after alpha-beta-depleted transplantation in children. Broader study findings: T-cell counts and diversity at one year following transplant were attributed mainly to newly produced T cells. Expanded clones from the graft, numbering several hundred, reportedly supplied alpha-beta T cells about two months after transplant.

Molecular barcoding with unique molecular identifiers was used for the TCRbeta library. One entry per CDR3 protein, called by TCRdb with MiXCR from the PCR reads. Counted here are about 900,000 distinct CDR3 sequences, about 29% occurring once; the ten biggest clones make up 25% to 35%. This CDR3 has 17 amino acids. Germline V gene lookup returns CDR1 MNHEY and CDR2 SMNVEV (reference sequence). Trimming removed 5 bases from V and 3 bases from J, with 23 bases in between. This material consisted of PBMCs, mostly from graft donor cells, taken 360 days after TCRalphabeta/CD19-depleted stem cell transplant. The genes are TRBV27 and TRBJ2-7, with D perhaps TRBD1 or TRBD2 (5 bases each). The clonotype was recovered from a boy less than two years old who had a stem cell transplant for SCID, so the T cells may come from the graft donor. Written as DNA, the CDR3 is TGTGCCAGCAGTGCCGGGACGAACAAACTATCGAACTACGAGCAGTACTTC. This gives the protein CASSAGTNKLSNYEQYF.